This T cell receptor beta chain was found in a study of beta chain features in type 1 diabetes. Overall study: Examination spanned about 110 million sorted cells from all samples.

Per germline, CDR1 SGHDN and CDR2 FVKESK. The CDR3 sequence is 14 residues long. V was pared by 4 bases and J by 1 base, with 9 bases between. In the case of this clone: Antigen: not known.

The entirety of the isolated RNA underwent reverse transcription, so expressed TCRB transcripts were sequenced. The method was immunoSEQ multiplex PCR; TCRdb's version includes in-frame clones alone and lacks a portion of them. The repertoire includes 250,000 to 300,000 clones, around 24% of them detected once, and more than 0.009% sits in the top ten. Regarding the study as a whole: Among patients with Type 1 diabetes, TCRB CDR3s were moderately but significantly shorter in every one of the four CD4+ subsets.

The sequenced sample was naive CD4+ T cells from blood. The source is a woman aged 25 to 39 with type 1 diabetes. This chain uses TRBV14 with TRBJ2-3; D is perhaps TRBD1 (5 bases). CDR3 amino acids: CASSPLRGTDTQYF. CDR3 DNA sequence: TGTGCCAGCAGCCCACTCAGGGGCACAGATACGCAGTATTTT.